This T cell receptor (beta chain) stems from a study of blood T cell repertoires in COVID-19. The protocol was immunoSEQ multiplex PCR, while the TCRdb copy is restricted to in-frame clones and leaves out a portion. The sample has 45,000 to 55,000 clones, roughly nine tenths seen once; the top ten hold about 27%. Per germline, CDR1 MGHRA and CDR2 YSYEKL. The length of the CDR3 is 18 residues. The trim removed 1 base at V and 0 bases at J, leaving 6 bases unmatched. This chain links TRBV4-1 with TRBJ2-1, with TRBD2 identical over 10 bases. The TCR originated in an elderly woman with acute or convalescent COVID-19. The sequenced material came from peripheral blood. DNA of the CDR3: TGCGCCAGCAGCCAAGTAGGGGCTAGCGGGGGCTCCTACAATGAGCAGTTCTTC. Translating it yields CASSQVGASGGSYNEQFF.